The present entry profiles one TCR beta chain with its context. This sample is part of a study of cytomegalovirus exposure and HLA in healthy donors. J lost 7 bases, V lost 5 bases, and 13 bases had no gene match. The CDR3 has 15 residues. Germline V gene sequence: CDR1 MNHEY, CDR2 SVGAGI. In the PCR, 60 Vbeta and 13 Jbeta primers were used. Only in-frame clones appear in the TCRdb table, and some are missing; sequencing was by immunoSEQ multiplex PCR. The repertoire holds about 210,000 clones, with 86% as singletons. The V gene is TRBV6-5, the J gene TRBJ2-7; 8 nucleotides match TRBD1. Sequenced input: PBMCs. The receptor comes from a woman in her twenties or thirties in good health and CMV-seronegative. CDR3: CASSNQDRDGEEQYF. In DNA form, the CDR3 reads TGTGCCAGCAGTAACCAGGACAGGGACGGGGAGGAGCAGTACTTC.